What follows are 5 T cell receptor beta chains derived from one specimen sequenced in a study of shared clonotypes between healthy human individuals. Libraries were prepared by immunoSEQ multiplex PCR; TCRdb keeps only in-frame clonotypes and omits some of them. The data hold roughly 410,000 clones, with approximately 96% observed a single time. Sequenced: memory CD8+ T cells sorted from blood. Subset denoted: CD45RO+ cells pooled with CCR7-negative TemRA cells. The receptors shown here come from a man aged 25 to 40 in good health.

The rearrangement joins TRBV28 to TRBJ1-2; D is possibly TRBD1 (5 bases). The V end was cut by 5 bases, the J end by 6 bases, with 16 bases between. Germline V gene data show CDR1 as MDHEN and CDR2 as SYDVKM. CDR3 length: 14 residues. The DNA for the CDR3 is TGTGCCAGCAGTCCCAATTTGGGGGAGGATGGCTACACCTTC. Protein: CASSPNLGEDGYTF.

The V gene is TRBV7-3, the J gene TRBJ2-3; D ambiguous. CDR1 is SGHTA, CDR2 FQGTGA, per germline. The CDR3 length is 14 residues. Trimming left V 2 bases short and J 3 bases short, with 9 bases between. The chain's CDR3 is CASSLSAFTDTQYF. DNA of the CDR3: TGTGCCAGCAGCTTATCGGCCTTTACAGATACGCAGTATTTT.

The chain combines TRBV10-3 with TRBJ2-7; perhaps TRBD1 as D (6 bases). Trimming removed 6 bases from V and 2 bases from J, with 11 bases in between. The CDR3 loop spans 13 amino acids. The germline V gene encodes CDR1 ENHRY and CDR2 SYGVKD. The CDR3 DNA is TGTGCCATCAGGAGACAGGTAGCCTACGAGCAGTACTTC. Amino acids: CAIRRQVAYEQYF.

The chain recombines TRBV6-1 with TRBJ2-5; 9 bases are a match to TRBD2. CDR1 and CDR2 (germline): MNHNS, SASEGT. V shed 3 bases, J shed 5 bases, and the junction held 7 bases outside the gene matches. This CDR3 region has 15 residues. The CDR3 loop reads CASSEGSGRWETQYF. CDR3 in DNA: TGTGCCAGCAGTGAGGGTAGCGGGAGATGGGAGACCCAGTACTTC.

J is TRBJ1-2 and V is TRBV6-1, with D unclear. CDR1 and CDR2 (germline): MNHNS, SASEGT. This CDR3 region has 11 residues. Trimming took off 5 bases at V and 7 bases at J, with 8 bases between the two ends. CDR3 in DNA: TGTGCCAGCAGTCCCTCAGGTGGCTACACCTTC. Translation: CASSPSGGYTF.